Below, 21 T cell receptor beta chains from the same sample are listed, as sequenced in a study of Ad26.COV2.S vaccination and SARS-CoV-2 variants. Assay: immunoSEQ multiplex PCR; the TCRdb copy retains only in-frame clones and omits some. The repertoire holds about 320,000 clones, around four fifths seen once, with 2% to 2.5% in the top ten. This sample's treatment: 15 to 20 received Ad26.COV2.S at low or high dose, single or two shots; about 5 received placebo; per-sample allocation not given. Sample collection was performed on day 63 after the first vaccine or placebo injection. The source material was peripheral blood, sampled in a trial of Ad26.COV2.S vaccine versus placebo. These receptors originate from a person between 18 and 60 years old who received the Ad26.COV2.S COVID-19 vaccine or a placebo.

This clone was counted once. The chain uses TRBV15 and TRBJ2-3, with TRBD1 matching 9 bases. Per germline, CDR1 LNHNV and CDR2 YYDKDF (reference sequence). The CDR3 length is 15 residues. J gave up 3 bases and V 1 base, and 2 bases lay outside the gene matches. The CDR3 region is CATSRGQGETDTQYF. CDR3 coding DNA: TGTGCCACCAGCAGAGGACAGGGGGAGACAGATACGCAGTATTTT. The complete variable domain, with remaining parts taken from reference TRBV15 and TRBJ2-3, reads DAMVIQNPRYQVTQFGKPVTLSCSQTLNHNVMYWYQQKSSQAPKLLFHYYDKDFNNEADTPDNFQSRRPNTSFCFLDIRSPGLGDTAMYLCATSRGQGETDTQYFGPGTRLTVL.

The chain has TRBV6-2 or TRBV6-3 and TRBJ1-1; D remains unclear. CDR1 is MNHEY, CDR2 SVGEGT, per germline. Trimming removed 3 bases from V and 0 bases from J, with 8 bases in between. This CDR3 has 14 amino acids. The CDR3 here is CASSYWGVNTEAFF. CDR3 nucleotide sequence: TGTGCCAGCAGTTATTGGGGAGTGAACACTGAAGCTTTCTTT.

The chain has TRBV3-1 (or the pseudogene TRBV3-2) and TRBJ1-5; 7 bases match TRBD1. The CDR3 has 15 amino acids. Germline CDR1 reads LGHDT; CDR2 reads YNNKEL (reference sequence). The junction had 6 bases not matched to a gene; V was cut back by 3 bases and J by 4 bases. The CDR3 spells CASSHRGVSNQPQHF. CDR3 in DNA: TGTGCCAGCAGCCACAGGGGGGTGAGTAATCAGCCCCAGCATTTT.

The gene calls are TRBV4-2 and TRBJ1-1; 8 positions agree with TRBD1. Unmatched junction bases numbered 5, after V lost 4 bases and J lost 1 base. The CDR3 runs to 15 residues. CDR1 is LGHNA and CDR2 is YNFKEQ in the germline V gene. The CDR3 nucleotides read TGTGCCAGCAGCCCAACCGGGACAGGGAACACTGAAGCTTTCTTT. As protein: CASSPTGTGNTEAFF.

This chain uses TRBV5-4 with TRBJ2-5, with 8 bases matching TRBD2. The CDR3 sequence is 17 residues long. After removal of 4 bases from V and 5 bases from J, the junction contained 16 bases not matched to a gene. Per germline, CDR1 SGHNT and CDR2 YYREEE (reference sequence). The CDR3, as DNA: TGTGCCAGCAGCCCTCACGAGCGGGGGACTTGGAGGGAGACCCAGTACTTC. Protein sequence: CASSPHERGTWRETQYF.

This clone came up a few times. This chain joins TRBV10-1 and TRBJ1-2; perhaps TRBD1 as D (5 bases). Deletions cut 3 bases from V and 7 bases from J, with 6 bases between. Looked up from germline, CDR1 is WNHNN and CDR2 is SYGVQD (reference sequence). This CDR3 is 11 amino acids long. The CDR3 DNA reads TGCGCCAGCAGTGACGGGGCTGGCTACACCTTC. This sequence encodes CASSDGAGYTF.

The V call is TRBV5-1, the J call TRBJ2-2, with D tentatively TRBD2 (6 bases). CDR1 and CDR2 (germline): SGHRS, YFSETQ. The CDR3 has 15 amino acids. The V gene lost 5 bases and the J gene lost 4 bases, with 15 bases spanning the gap. In nucleotides, the CDR3 is TGCGCCAGCAGTAATCAGGGTAGCGGCACCGGGGAGCTGTTTTTT. This gives the protein CASSNQGSGTGELFF.

The chain joins TRBV5-6 to TRBJ1-6; the D is unclear. The CDR3 totals 15 residues. The ends were cut back, 0 bases at V and 9 bases at J, with 13 bases in the middle. CDR1 is SGHDT, CDR2 YYEEEE, per germline. CDR3: CASSLGWDPLSPLHF. The CDR3 coding sequence is TGTGCCAGCAGCTTGGGGTGGGATCCCCTTTCACCCCTCCACTTT.

The chain employs TRBV7-2 and TRBJ2-7; D is perhaps TRBD1 (6 bases). Germline lookup yields CDR1 SGHTA and CDR2 FQGNSA. The CDR3 is 15 residues long. V was pared by 5 bases and J by 7 bases, with 21 bases between. Here the CDR3 reads CASSPRTVTLSEQYF. For the CDR3, the DNA is TGTGCCAGCAGCCCAAGGACAGTGACATTGAGTGAGCAGTACTTC. Filled out from reference TRBV7-2 and TRBJ2-7, the complete variable domain reads GAGVSQSPSNKVTEKGKDVELRCDPISGHTALYWYRQSLGQGLEFLIYFQGNSAPDKSGLPSDRFSAERTGGSVSTLTIQRTQQEDSAVYLCASSPRTVTLSEQYFGPGTRLTVT.

V gene TRBV4-1 combines with J gene TRBJ2-5; the D is unclear. The length of the CDR3 is 14 residues. The V gene lost 1 base and the J gene lost 2 bases, with 8 bases spanning the gap. Looked up from germline, CDR1 is MGHRA and CDR2 is YSYEKL. CDR3 protein: CASSQGELQETQYF. The CDR3 DNA reads as TGCGCCAGCAGCCAAGGAGAGCTACAAGAGACCCAGTACTTC.

The chain employs TRBV6-5 and TRBJ2-7; D tentatively reads TRBD1 or TRBD2 (5 bases each). V was trimmed by 10 bases and J by 2 bases, leaving 18 bases between them. The V gene's germline CDR1 is MNHEY and CDR2 SVGAGI. CDR3 length: 14 residues. The CDR3 reads CATSRDLWPYEQYF. The CDR3 nucleotides are TGTGCCACCTCGAGGGACCTCTGGCCCTACGAGCAGTACTTC.

The chain recombines TRBV6-5 with TRBJ2-5; the match to TRBD1 covers 8 bases. This CDR3 has 14 residues. V was pared by 7 bases and J by 5 bases, with 9 bases of the junction left unmatched. Germline CDR1 MNHEY, CDR2 SVGAGI. For the CDR3, the DNA is TGTGCCAGCATAATGCGACAGGGGACGGAGACCCAGTACTTC. Translated: CASIMRQGTETQYF.

This clone was seen only a few times. This rearrangement joins TRBV4-1 to TRBJ1-5, with TRBD1 identical over 8 bases. V trimming: 3 bases; J trimming: 6 bases; junction bases outside the gene matches: 10. The germline V gene encodes CDR1 MGHRA and CDR2 YSYEKL. CDR3 length: 16 residues. The CDR3: CASSHSGQAVLQPQHF. The CDR3, as DNA: TGCGCCAGCAGCCACTCGGGACAGGCCGTACTTCAGCCCCAGCATTTT.

This chain connects TRBV28 to TRBJ1-3; 7 positions agree with TRBD1. V lost 8 bases, J lost 6 bases, and 19 bases stayed unmatched. The germline V gene has CDR1 MDHEN and CDR2 SYDVKM. The CDR3 sequence is 17 residues long. CDR3 sequence reads: CASSSSGTEHRKNTIYF. The CDR3 bases are TGTGCCAGCTCCTCTTCGGGGACAGAACACCGAAAAAACACCATATATTTT.

Remarks on this clone: At the DNA level, this CDR3 is encoded by other sequences in the same sample as well. The J gene is TRBJ1-2, the V gene TRBV3-1 (or the pseudogene TRBV3-2), with no clear D. Germline V CDR1 and CDR2: LGHDT, YNNKEL (reference sequence). V was trimmed by 0 bases and J by 8 bases, leaving 7 bases between them. The CDR3 has 12 residues. Written as DNA, the CDR3 is TGTGCCAGCAGCCAAGACCTACGGGGCTACACCTTC. Translating gives CASSQDLRGYTF.

The rearrangement links TRBV5-6 to TRBJ2-1; TRBD2 matches 11 bases. The CDR3 extends over 16 amino acids. V lost 4 bases, J lost 3 bases, and 6 bases stayed unmatched. Germline assignment: CDR1 SGHDT and CDR2 YYEEEE. CDR3 protein: CASSRLTSGGYNEQFF. Written as DNA, the CDR3 is TGTGCCAGCAGCCGTCTTACTAGCGGGGGCTACAATGAGCAGTTCTTC.

The chain uses TRBV13 and TRBJ1-1; 7 bases are a match to TRBD1. The germline V gene encodes CDR1 PRHDT and CDR2 FYEKMQ (reference sequence). The V segment lost 3 bases and the J segment 0 bases; nucleotides outside the gene matches: 1. This CDR3 has 14 amino acids. The CDR3 loop is CASSFGQVNTEAFF. The CDR3 DNA is TGTGCCAGCAGCTTCGGACAGGTGAACACTGAAGCTTTCTTT. Full variable domain (remainder filled in from reference TRBV13 and TRBJ1-1): AAGVIQSPRHLIKEKRETATLKCYPIPRHDTVYWYQQGPGQDPQFLISFYEKMQSDKGSIPDRFSAQQFSDYHSELNMSSLELGDSALYFCASSFGQVNTEAFFGQGTRLTVV.

This sequence joins TRBV11-2 and TRBJ2-1; maybe TRBD1 (5 bases). Germline CDR1 and CDR2: SGHAT and FQNNGV. V lost 5 bases to trimming and J lost 0 bases, with 14 bases between them. The CDR3 sequence is 16 residues long. In DNA form, the CDR3 reads TGTGCCAGCAGCCCGGAAGGACACCTCTCCTACAATGAGCAGTTCTTC. The encoded protein is CASSPEGHLSYNEQFF. The full variable domain, rest sourced from reference TRBV11-2 and TRBJ2-1, is EAGVAQSPRYKIIEKRQSVAFWCNPISGHATLYWYQQILGQGPKLLIQFQNNGVVDDSQLPKDRFSAERLKGVDSTLKIQPAKLEDSAVYLCASSPEGHLSYNEQFFGPGTRLTVL.

The CDR3 here is CASSYTPGQGSYGYTF. The DNA of the CDR3 is TGTGCCAGCAGCTACACTCCGGGACAGGGGAGCTATGGCTACACCTTC. This sequence joins TRBV7-9 and TRBJ1-2; 10 bases agree with TRBD1. Germline CDR1 is SEHNR and CDR2 is FQNEAQ (reference sequence). With V trimmed by 4 bases and J by 4 bases, 9 bases remained unmatched. The CDR3 contains 16 residues.

V is TRBV12-3 or TRBV12-4 and J is TRBJ2-7, with D uncertain. The CDR3 has 11 amino acids. V was trimmed by 5 bases and J by 5 bases, leaving 7 bases between them. The CDR3 reads CASSTSNEQYF. DNA of the CDR3: TGTGCCAGCAGTACAAGCAACGAGCAGTACTTC.

The J gene is TRBJ1-3, the V gene TRBV9, with unresolved D. The CDR3 spans 13 residues. From germline, CDR1 is SGDLS and CDR2 YYNGEE. V dropped 4 bases and J dropped 4 bases, with 9 bases sitting between them. The CDR3: CASSSSAGNTIYF. For the CDR3, the DNA is TGTGCCAGCAGCTCGAGTGCGGGAAACACCATATATTTT.